The 8 T cell receptor beta chains below all came from one sample that was sequenced in a study of blood T cell repertoires in COVID-19 (TCRdb year 2020). Libraries came from the immunoSEQ multiplex PCR assay. TCRdb re-hosts the immuneACCESS table, in-frame sequences only. Its copies lack some clones; in the studies checked, an unresolved V gene accounts for under half of them, and the cause for the rest is not known. This sample has about 230,000 clones in its table, and 80% to 85% of those were observed once. Of the sample, around 30% falls within the top ten clones. Sequencing used peripheral blood. The receptors here all came from a man aged 40-50 years with acute or convalescent COVID-19.

The chain has TRBV3-1 (or the pseudogene TRBV3-2) and TRBJ2-7; 13 bases are shared with TRBD2. The CDR3 is 15 amino acids. Germline CDR1 is LGHDT and CDR2 is YNNKEL (reference sequence). The V and J ends lost 1 base and 4 bases, in that order; junction bases with no gene match: 1. The DNA of the CDR3 is TGTGCCAGCAGCCAAGGGACTAGCGGGAGTTACGAGCAGTACTTC. It encodes CASSQGTSGSYEQYF.

The chain has TRBV9 and TRBJ2-1, with 8 bases fitting TRBD2. The ends lost 0 bases at V and 0 bases at J; junction bases unmatched: 8. This CDR3 is built from 18 residues. Germline-derived CDR1 and CDR2 are SGDLS and YYNGEE. CDR3 amino acids: CASSVALAGPSSYNEQFF. For the CDR3, the DNA is TGTGCCAGCAGCGTAGCGCTAGCGGGCCCGAGCTCCTACAATGAGCAGTTCTTC.

The rearrangement links TRBV19 to TRBJ2-5, with 11 positions matching TRBD2. Looked up from germline, CDR1 is LNHDA and CDR2 is SQIVND (reference sequence). V trimming: 6 bases; J trimming: 1 base; junction bases outside the gene matches: 4. The CDR3 runs 15 residues. The CDR3: CASRMTSGIQETQYF. Written as DNA, the CDR3 is TGTGCCAGTAGGATGACTAGCGGGATCCAAGAGACCCAGTACTTC.

The chain has TRBV20-1 and TRBJ1-2; D might be TRBD1 (6 bases). The CDR3 sequence is 14 residues long. Trimming removed 3 bases at V and 0 bases at J, with 11 bases between. Per the germline V gene, CDR1 is DFQATT and CDR2 is SNEGSKA (reference sequence). The DNA of the CDR3 is TGCAGTGCTAGTGGCAGGGGATCTAACTATGGCTACACCTTC. Protein product: CSASGRGSNYGYTF.

The J gene is TRBJ2-1, the V gene TRBV29-1, with D maybe TRBD1 (6 bases). This CDR3 comprises 12 residues. Germline V gene sequence: CDR1 SQVTM, CDR2 ANQGSEA. The V gene lost 5 bases and the J gene lost 2 bases, with 7 bases spanning the gap. CDR3 loop: CSVNRAYNEQFF. CDR3 coding DNA: TGCAGCGTTAACAGGGCCTACAATGAGCAGTTCTTC.

The V call is TRBV19, the J call TRBJ1-2, with unresolved D. CDR1 and CDR2 (germline): LNHDA, SQIVND (reference sequence). V dropped 7 bases and J dropped 7 bases, with 13 bases sitting between them. The CDR3 runs 12 residues. Here the CDR3 DNA reads TGTGCCAGTATCGGGTCTTCGCCTGGCTACACCTTC. Encoded protein: CASIGSSPGYTF.

The rearrangement uses TRBV6-1 and TRBJ1-2; 7 positions agree with TRBD1. Germline V CDR1 and CDR2: MNHNS, SASEGT. The CDR3 sequence is 13 residues long. The junction had 3 bases not matched to a gene; V was cut back by 3 bases and J by 5 bases. The CDR3 is CASSDPTGYGYTF. CDR3 bases: TGTGCCAGCAGTGACCCGACAGGGTATGGCTACACCTTC.

The chain uses TRBV6-5 and TRBJ2-7; no reliable D call. Germline CDR1 and CDR2: MNHEY and SVGAGI. This CDR3 spans 12 amino acids. V gave up 6 bases and J gave up 6 bases, with 12 bases separating them. The CDR3 sequence is CASSHLRTEQYF. DNA of the CDR3: TGTGCCAGCAGCCACTTAAGAACCGAGCAGTACTTC.